One sample yielded the 3 T cell receptor beta chains listed below, sequenced in a study of blood T cell repertoires in COVID-19. Profiled with immunoSEQ multiplex PCR; TCRdb holds only in-frame clones, not every one. This sample yields some 100,000 clones, of which less than 85% are seen a single time; 17% belongs to the top ten. The sample comprised peripheral blood. The receptors were gathered from a woman aged 55-70 years with acute or convalescent COVID-19.

This sequence joins TRBV4-2 and TRBJ1-2; TRBD1 is a possible D gene (5 bases). Trimming shortened V by 0 bases and J by 7 bases, and 15 bases separated the two germline ends. CDR3 length equals 15 residues. CDR1 is LGHNA, CDR2 YNFKEQ, per germline. This CDR3 is CASSQDKTAPLGYTF. The CDR3 DNA follows: TGTGCCAGCAGCCAAGATAAGACAGCCCCCCTTGGCTACACCTTC.

The chain links TRBV6-1 to TRBJ1-1, with a possible D match to TRBD1 (5 bases). CDR1 and CDR2 (germline): MNHNS, SASEGT. V lost 1 base and J lost 1, with 7 bases in between. This CDR3 has 14 amino acids. Written as DNA, the CDR3 is TGTGCCAGCAGTGAAGTCAGGGAGAACACTGAAGCTTTCTTT. Protein sequence: CASSEVRENTEAFF.

This chain joins TRBV5-1 and TRBJ1-1; no firm D call. Trimming removed 4 bases from V and 0 bases from J, with 10 bases in between. The CDR3 is 14 amino acids. The germline CDR1 and CDR2 sequences are SGHRS and YFSETQ. CDR3 nucleotides: TGCGCCAGCAGCCCAGAGGAAATGAACACTGAAGCTTTCTTT. Its translation: CASSPEEMNTEAFF. The variable domain in full, completed from reference TRBV5-1 and TRBJ1-1, reads KAGVTQTPRYLIKTRGQQVTLSCSPISGHRSVSWYQQTPGQGLQFLFEYFSETQRNKGNFPGRFSGRQFSNSRSEMNVSTLELGDSALYLCASSPEEMNTEAFFGQGTRLTVV.